This T cell receptor beta chain came from a study of human T cells and chemical hapten exposure. Across the whole study: Minor volume differences among pooled libraries chiefly drove per-sample TCR yield variation.

TCRdb independently ran MiXCR on the RACE reads; one entry per CDR3 protein. Of 350,000 or so distinct CDR3 sequences listed, approximately 6.3% are singletons. The sample's time point: patch test 1, 2 weeks after DPC sensitization. Treatment meaning: therapeutic diphenylcyclopropenone sensitization with weekly scalp DPC. This clonotype was seen repeatedly, ten times or more. No antigen is known for it. V lost 5 bases and J lost 5; bases outside the gene matches: 9. This CDR3 is built from 15 residues. Findings and caveats of the study: Expanded TCRs clustered into significantly more large CDR3 similarity groups than controls, the analysis revealed.

The chain employs TRBV12-3 or TRBV12-4 and TRBJ1-5, with 7 bases that match TRBD1. The origin of this receptor is a woman between 18 and 29 years old with alopecia areata. Some clones in this sample may be carry-over from other donors' samples. The sequenced sample was whole blood, obtained in connection with sensitization to the hapten diphenylcyclopropenone (DPC). The CDR3 DNA sequence: TGTGCCAGCAGTCTAAACAGGGGTGGGGATCAGCCCCAGCATTTT. Translation gives CASSLNRGGDQPQHF.